This paragraph reports one T cell receptor beta chain. V lost 1 base to trimming and J lost 4 bases, with 7 bases between them. Germline assignment: CDR1 SGHNT and CDR2 YENEEA. CDR3 size: 13 residues. The data derive from a study of cytomegalovirus exposure and HLA in healthy donors. The PCR ran on 60 Vbeta and 13 Jbeta primers. The method was immunoSEQ multiplex PCR; TCRdb's version includes in-frame clones alone and lacks a portion of them. The table lists 240,000 or so clones, over 80% of them singletons. Material: PBMCs. This chain uses TRBV11-3 with TRBJ1-2; no clear D. This receptor was obtained from a woman aged 40-49 years in good health and CMV-seropositive. The CDR3 region is CASSLGASYGYTF. CDR3 DNA sequence: TGTGCCAGCAGCTTAGGGGCCTCCTATGGCTACACCTTC.